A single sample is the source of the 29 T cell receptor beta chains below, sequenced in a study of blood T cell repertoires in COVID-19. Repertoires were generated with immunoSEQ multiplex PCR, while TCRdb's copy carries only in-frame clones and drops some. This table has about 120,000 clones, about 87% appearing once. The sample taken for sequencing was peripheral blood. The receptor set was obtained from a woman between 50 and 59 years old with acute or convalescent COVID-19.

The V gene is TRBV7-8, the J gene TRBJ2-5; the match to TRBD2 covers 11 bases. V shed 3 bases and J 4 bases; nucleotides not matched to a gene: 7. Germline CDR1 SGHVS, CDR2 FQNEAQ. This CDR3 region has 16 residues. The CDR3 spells CASSFIAGGFGETQYF. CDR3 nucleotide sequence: TGTGCCAGCAGCTTTATAGCGGGAGGGTTTGGAGAGACCCAGTACTTC.

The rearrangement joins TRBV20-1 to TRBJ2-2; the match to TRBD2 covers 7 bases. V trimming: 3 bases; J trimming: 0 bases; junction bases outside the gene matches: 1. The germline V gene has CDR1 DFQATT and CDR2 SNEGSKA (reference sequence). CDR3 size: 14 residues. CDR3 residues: CSASSGPNTGELFF. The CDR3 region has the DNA TGCAGTGCTAGTAGCGGGCCGAACACCGGGGAGCTGTTTTTT.

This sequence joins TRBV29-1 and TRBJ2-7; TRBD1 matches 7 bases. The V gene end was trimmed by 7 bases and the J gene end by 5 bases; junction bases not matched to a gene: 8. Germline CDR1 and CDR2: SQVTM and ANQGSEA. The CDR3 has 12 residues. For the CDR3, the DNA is TGCAGCGGGGCGACAGGGCTGAACGAGCAGTACTTC. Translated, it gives CSGATGLNEQYF.

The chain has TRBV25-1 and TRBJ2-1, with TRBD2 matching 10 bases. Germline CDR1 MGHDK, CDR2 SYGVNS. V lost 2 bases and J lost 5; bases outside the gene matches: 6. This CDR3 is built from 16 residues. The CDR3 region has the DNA TGTGCCAGCAGTGAAATAGGGACTAGCGTCAACAATGAGCAGTTCTTC. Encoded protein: CASSEIGTSVNNEQFF.

CDR3 loop: CASSAGPSGNGYTF. In DNA form, the CDR3 reads TGCGCCAGCAGCGCGGGACCTTCAGGCAATGGCTACACCTTC. The chain couples TRBV5-1 to TRBJ1-2; TRBD1 might be the D (5 bases). The CDR3 length is 14 residues. Germline V gene lookup returns CDR1 SGHRS and CDR2 YFSETQ. Trimming took off 4 bases at V and 6 bases at J, with 16 bases between the two ends. The whole variable domain, filled in from reference TRBV5-1 and TRBJ1-2, reads KAGVTQTPRYLIKTRGQQVTLSCSPISGHRSVSWYQQTPGQGLQFLFEYFSETQRNKGNFPGRFSGRQFSNSRSEMNVSTLELGDSALYLCASSAGPSGNGYTFGSGTRLTVV.

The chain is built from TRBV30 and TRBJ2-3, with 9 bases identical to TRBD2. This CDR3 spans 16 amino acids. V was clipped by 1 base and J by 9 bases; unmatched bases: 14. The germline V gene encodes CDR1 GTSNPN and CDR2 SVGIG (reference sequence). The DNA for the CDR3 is TGTGCCTGGAGTGACCCTTGGCGGGGGGGCCCGGGGACGCAGTATTTT. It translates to CAWSDPWRGGPGTQYF.

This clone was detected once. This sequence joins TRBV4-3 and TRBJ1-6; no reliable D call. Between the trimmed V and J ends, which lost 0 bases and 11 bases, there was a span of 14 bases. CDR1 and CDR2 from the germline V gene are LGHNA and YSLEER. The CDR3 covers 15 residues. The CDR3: CASSQEETSGAPLHF. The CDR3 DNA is TGCGCCAGCAGCCAAGAAGAAACCTCCGGTGCACCCCTCCACTTT.

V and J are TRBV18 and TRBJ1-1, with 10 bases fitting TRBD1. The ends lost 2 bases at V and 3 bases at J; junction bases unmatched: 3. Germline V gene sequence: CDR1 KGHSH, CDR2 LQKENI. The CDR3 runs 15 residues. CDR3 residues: CASSPSDRGYTEAFF. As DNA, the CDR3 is TGTGCCAGCTCACCATCGGACAGGGGGTACACTGAAGCTTTCTTT.

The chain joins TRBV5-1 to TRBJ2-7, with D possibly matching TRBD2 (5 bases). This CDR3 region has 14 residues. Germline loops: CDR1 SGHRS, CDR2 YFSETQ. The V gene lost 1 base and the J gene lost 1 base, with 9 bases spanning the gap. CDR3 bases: TGCGCCAGCAGCTTGCAAGCGGATTCCTACGAGCAGTACTTC. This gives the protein CASSLQADSYEQYF.

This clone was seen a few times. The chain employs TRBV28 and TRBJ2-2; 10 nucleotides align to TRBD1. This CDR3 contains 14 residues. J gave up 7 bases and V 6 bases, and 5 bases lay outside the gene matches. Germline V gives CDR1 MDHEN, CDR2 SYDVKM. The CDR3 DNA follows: TGTGCCAGCAGACGACAGGGGGCCGGCGGGGAGCTGTTTTTT. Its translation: CASRRQGAGGELFF.

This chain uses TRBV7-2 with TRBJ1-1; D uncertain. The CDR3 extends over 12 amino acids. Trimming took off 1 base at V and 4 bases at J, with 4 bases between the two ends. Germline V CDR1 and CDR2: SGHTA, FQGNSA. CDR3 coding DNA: TGTGCCAGCAGCTTAGGGGCCACTGAAGCTTTCTTT. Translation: CASSLGATEAFF.

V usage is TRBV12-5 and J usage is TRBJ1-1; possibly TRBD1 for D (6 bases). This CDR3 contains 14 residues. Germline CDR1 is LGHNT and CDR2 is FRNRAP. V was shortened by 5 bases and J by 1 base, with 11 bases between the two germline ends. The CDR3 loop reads CASGGDTTNTEAFF. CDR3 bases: TGTGCTAGTGGTGGGGACACAACGAACACTGAAGCTTTCTTT.

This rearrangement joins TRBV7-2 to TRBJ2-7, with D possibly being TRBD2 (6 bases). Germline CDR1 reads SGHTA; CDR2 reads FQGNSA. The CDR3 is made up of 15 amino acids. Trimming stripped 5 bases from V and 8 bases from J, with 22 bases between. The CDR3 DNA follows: TGTGCCAGCAGCCCTAGTTGGGCCAGCGGGCGGAAGCAGTACTTC. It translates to CASSPSWASGRKQYF. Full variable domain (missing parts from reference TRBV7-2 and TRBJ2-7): GAGVSQSPSNKVTEKGKDVELRCDPISGHTALYWYRQSLGQGLEFLIYFQGNSAPDKSGLPSDRFSAERTGGSVSTLTIQRTQQEDSAVYLCASSPSWASGRKQYFGPGTRLTVT.

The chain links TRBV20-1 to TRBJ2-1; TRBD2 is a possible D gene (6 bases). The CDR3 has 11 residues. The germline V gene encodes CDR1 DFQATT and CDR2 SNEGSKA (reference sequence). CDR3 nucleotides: TGCAGCGCGACTAGTCGGGATGAGCAGTTCTTC. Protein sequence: CSATSRDEQFF.

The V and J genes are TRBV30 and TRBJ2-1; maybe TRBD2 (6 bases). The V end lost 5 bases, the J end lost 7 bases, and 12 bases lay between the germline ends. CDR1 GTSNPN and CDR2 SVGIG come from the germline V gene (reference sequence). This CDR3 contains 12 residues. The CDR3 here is CAWSWGENEQFF. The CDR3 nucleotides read TGTGCCTGGTCCTGGGGGGAAAATGAGCAGTTCTTC.

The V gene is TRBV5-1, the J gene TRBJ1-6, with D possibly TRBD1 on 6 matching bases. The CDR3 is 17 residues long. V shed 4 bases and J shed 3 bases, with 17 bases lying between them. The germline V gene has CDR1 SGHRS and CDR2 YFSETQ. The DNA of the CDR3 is TGCGCCAGCAGCACTGTGGTGGGGGCCGGCTATAATTCACCCCTCCACTTT. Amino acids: CASSTVVGAGYNSPLHF. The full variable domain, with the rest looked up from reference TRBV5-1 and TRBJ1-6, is KAGVTQTPRYLIKTRGQQVTLSCSPISGHRSVSWYQQTPGQGLQFLFEYFSETQRNKGNFPGRFSGRQFSNSRSEMNVSTLELGDSALYLCASSTVVGAGYNSPLHFGNGTRLTVT.

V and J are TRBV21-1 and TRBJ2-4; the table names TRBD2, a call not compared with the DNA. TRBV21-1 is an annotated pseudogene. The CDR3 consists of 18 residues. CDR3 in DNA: TGTGCCAGCAGCAATAGTGGCGGGAGGGCCCCCCCCAAAAACATTCAGTACTTC. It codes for CASSNSGGRAPPKNIQYF.

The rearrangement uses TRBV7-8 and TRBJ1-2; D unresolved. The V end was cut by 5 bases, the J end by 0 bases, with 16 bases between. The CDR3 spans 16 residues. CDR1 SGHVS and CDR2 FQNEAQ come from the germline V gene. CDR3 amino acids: CASSLLQVSSNYGYTF. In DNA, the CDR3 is TGTGCCAGCAGCCTTCTTCAGGTTTCTTCTAACTATGGCTACACCTTC.

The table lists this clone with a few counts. CDR3 residues: CSVFRGYGYTF. As DNA, the CDR3 is TGCAGCGTTTTCAGGGGCTATGGCTACACCTTC. This sequence joins TRBV29-1 and TRBJ1-2; D might be TRBD1 (6 bases). Germline V gene lookup returns CDR1 SQVTM and CDR2 ANQGSEA. CDR3 length: 11 amino acids. V lost 5 bases and J lost 4, with 8 bases in between.

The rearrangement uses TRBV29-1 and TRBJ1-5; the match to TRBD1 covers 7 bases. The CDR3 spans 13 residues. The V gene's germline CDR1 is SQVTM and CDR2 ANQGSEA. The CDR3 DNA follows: TGCGGAGCTAGGACAGGTGGCAATCAGCCCCAGCATTTT. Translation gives CGARTGGNQPQHF.

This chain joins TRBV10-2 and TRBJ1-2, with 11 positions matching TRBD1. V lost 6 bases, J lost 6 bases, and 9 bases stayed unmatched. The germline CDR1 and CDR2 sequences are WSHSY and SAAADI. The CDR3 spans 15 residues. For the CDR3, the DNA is TGCGCCAGCAGAGGACCGGGACAGGGGGAGGATGGCTACACCTTC. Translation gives CASRGPGQGEDGYTF.

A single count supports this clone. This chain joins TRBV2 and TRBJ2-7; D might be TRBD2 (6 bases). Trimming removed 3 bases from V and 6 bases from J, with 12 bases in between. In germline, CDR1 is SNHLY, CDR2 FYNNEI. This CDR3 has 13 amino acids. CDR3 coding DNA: TGTGCCAGCAGTGAGTCCGGGGGAGGCGAGCAGTACTTC. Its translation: CASSESGGGEQYF.

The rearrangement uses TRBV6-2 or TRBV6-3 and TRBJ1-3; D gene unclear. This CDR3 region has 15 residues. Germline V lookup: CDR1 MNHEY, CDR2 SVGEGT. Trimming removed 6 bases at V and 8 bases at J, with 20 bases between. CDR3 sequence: CASSSNAGSRDTIYF. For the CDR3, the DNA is TGTGCCAGCAGCTCTAACGCCGGGTCGAGAGACACCATATATTTT.

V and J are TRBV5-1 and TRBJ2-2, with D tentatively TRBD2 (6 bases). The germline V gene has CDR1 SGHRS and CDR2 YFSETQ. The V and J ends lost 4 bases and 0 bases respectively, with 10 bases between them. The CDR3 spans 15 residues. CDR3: CASSMPGANTGELFF. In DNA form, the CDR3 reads TGCGCCAGCAGCATGCCGGGAGCGAACACCGGGGAGCTGTTTTTT.

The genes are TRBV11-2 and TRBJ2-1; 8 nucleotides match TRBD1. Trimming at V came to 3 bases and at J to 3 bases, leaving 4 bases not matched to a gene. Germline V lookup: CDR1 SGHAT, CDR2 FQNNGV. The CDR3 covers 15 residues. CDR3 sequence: CASSFGTGRYNEQFF. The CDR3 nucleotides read TGTGCCAGCAGCTTTGGGACAGGTCGCTACAATGAGCAGTTCTTC.

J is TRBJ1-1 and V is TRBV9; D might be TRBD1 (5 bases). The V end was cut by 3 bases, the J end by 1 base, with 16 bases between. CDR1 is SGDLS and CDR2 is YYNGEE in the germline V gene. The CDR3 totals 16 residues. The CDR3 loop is CASSEGWGGGNTEAFF. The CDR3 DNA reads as TGTGCCAGCAGCGAGGGTTGGGGCGGGGGGAACACTGAAGCTTTCTTT.

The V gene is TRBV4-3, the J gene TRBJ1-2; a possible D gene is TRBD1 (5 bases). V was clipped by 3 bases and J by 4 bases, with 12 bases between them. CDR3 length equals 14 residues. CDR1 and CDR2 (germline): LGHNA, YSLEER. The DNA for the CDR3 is TGCGCCAGCAGCCAGTCAGGGTCCGGCTATGGCTACACCTTC. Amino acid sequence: CASSQSGSGYGYTF.

CDR3 sequence: CASSEGRRDYGYTF. The CDR3 nucleotides read TGTGCCAGCTCTGAGGGGAGGAGAGACTATGGCTACACCTTC. The chain couples TRBV7-9 to TRBJ1-2, with D possibly being TRBD1 (5 bases). From germline, CDR1 is SEHNR and CDR2 FQNEAQ (reference sequence). This CDR3 spans 14 amino acids. Trimming cost V 8 bases and J 3 bases, with 16 bases left between them.

Here the CDR3 DNA reads TGTGCCAGCTCACCACCGTTCCAGGATTATGCTAAAGCTTTCTTT. Translating it yields CASSPPFQDYAKAFF. The chain combines TRBV18 with TRBJ1-1; D ambiguous. In germline, CDR1 is KGHSH, CDR2 LQKENI. The CDR3 extends over 15 amino acids. The V end was cut by 0 bases, the J end by 9 bases, with 17 bases between.